A single sample gave rise to the 9 T cell receptor beta chains below, sequenced in a study of Graves' ophthalmopathy and Graves' hyperthyroidism. Investigators amplified TCR beta CDR3 regions from RNA transcripts. RT-PCR was first run with HTBI primers, then multiplex PCR in a second round. TCRdb reprocessed the multiplex PCR reads with MiXCR, giving one entry per CDR3 protein. The sample yields about 230,000 distinct CDR3 sequences, around 42% seen once. Sequences were obtained from peripheral blood. The receptors derive from an adult man with Graves' ophthalmopathy.

V usage is TRBV5-4 and J usage is TRBJ2-7; tentatively, D is TRBD1 (5 bases). The length of the CDR3 is 14 residues. In germline, CDR1 is SGHNT, CDR2 YYREEE (reference sequence). Trimming removed 2 bases at V and 3 bases at J, with 12 bases between. Here the CDR3 reads CASSLVAQGYEQYF. The CDR3 DNA reads TGTGCCAGCAGCTTAGTGGCCCAGGGCTACGAGCAGTACTTC.

This chain joins TRBV19 and TRBJ2-5; no firm D call. The V end lost 3 bases, the J end lost 6 bases, and 8 bases lay between the germline ends. The CDR3 covers 12 residues. Germline CDR1 reads LNHDA; CDR2 reads SQIVND (reference sequence). CDR3 amino acids: CASSMVGKTQYF. The CDR3 DNA sequence: TGTGCCAGTAGTATGGTTGGAAAGACCCAGTACTTC.

This clonotype appeared many times. V usage is TRBV20-1 and J usage is TRBJ1-4; 9 nucleotides match TRBD1. Germline V CDR1 and CDR2: DFQATT, SNEGSKA (reference sequence). The ends lost 4 bases at V and 5 bases at J; junction bases unmatched: 2. The CDR3 is 13 amino acids. The CDR3 reads CSATGTGNEKLFF. The CDR3 DNA is TGCAGTGCTACCGGGACAGGGAATGAAAAACTGTTTTTT.

The CDR3 protein is CSVEAGTDYEQYF. The CDR3 DNA sequence: TGCAGCGTTGAAGCAGGTACCGACTACGAGCAGTACTTC. The gene calls are TRBV29-1 and TRBJ2-7; D is undetermined. Trimming cost V 1 base and J 3 bases, with 10 bases left between them. Germline V gene lookup returns CDR1 SQVTM and CDR2 ANQGSEA. The length of the CDR3 is 13 residues.

The rearrangement joins TRBV10-3 to TRBJ1-3, with D unresolved. Trimming cost V 2 bases and J 7 bases, with 21 bases left between them. The CDR3 has 17 residues. Per the germline V gene, CDR1 is ENHRY and CDR2 is SYGVKD. The CDR3 loop reads CAISESRLAGGPNTIYF. The DNA for the CDR3 is TGTGCCATCAGTGAGAGCAGACTAGCGGGAGGACCGAACACCATATATTTT.

This clonotype showed up just a few times. The genes are TRBV12-3 or TRBV12-4 and TRBJ2-5; 10 bases map to TRBD2. After removal of 7 bases from V and 6 bases from J, the junction contained 11 bases not matched to a gene. CDR3 length equals 15 residues. CDR3 nucleotides: TGTGCCAGCACTCAAGCGGGGGGGTCCGGAAAGACCCAGTACTTC. Its protein is CASTQAGGSGKTQYF.

V is TRBV25-1 and J is TRBJ1-4, with unresolved D. V lost 6 bases, J lost 7 bases, and 12 bases lay in between. Germline V CDR1 and CDR2: MGHDK, SYGVNS. This CDR3 is built from 13 residues. CDR3 nucleotide sequence: TGTGCCAGCAGGTTGAGACGGGGTGAAAAACTGTTTTTT. It yields the protein CASRLRRGEKLFF. The full variable domain, its missing parts supplied by reference TRBV25-1 and TRBJ1-4, is EADIYQTPRYLVIGTGKKITLECSQTMGHDKMYWYQQDPGMELHLIHYSYGVNSTEKGDLSSESTVSRIRTEHFPLTLESARPSHTSQYLCASRLRRGEKLFFGSGTQLSVL.

This clonotype came up a few times. The CDR3 reads CASLQGASGEAFF. Here the CDR3 DNA reads TGCGCCAGCCTACAGGGGGCCTCAGGTGAAGCTTTCTTT. The chain carries TRBV10-2 and TRBJ1-1; 9 bases align to TRBD1. The CDR3 covers 13 residues. V lost 8 bases to trimming and J lost 7 bases; unmatched junction nucleotides: 8. From germline, CDR1 is WSHSY and CDR2 SAAADI.

The rearrangement links TRBV5-8 to TRBJ1-4; D call uncertain. V dropped 7 bases and J dropped 0 bases, with 13 bases sitting between them. The length of the CDR3 is 15 residues. Germline V gene lookup returns CDR1 SGHTS and CDR2 YDEGEE. The CDR3 bases are TGTGCCAGCGGTCGGACGTCAGCAACTAATGAAAAACTGTTTTTT. Its protein product is CASGRTSATNEKLFF.